A single sample is the source of the 32 T cell receptor beta chains below, sequenced in a study of blood T cells in healthy people across ages. Then a second PCR, running roughly 7 to 11 cycles, was carried out with a sample-barcoded 5' primer and a J-beta primer mix. TCRdb recomputed calls from the 5' RACE reads with MiXCR, one row per CDR3 protein. Here the sample spans around 700,000 distinct CDR3 sequences, around 25% being singletons. These data also featured in a second study, about T cells of mothers and their children.

Material for sequencing was blood. These receptors were obtained from a boy younger than 18 in good health.

The rearrangement uses TRBV6-5 and TRBJ1-5, with 8 bases fitting TRBD1. The V and J ends lost 8 bases and 5 bases, in that order; junction bases with no gene match: 8. Germline V gives CDR1 MNHEY, CDR2 SVGAGI. The CDR3 is 14 residues long. CDR3 DNA: TGTGCCAGCGGCCTGGACAGGGAGGATCAGCCCCAGCATTTT. Its protein is CASGLDREDQPQHF.

The V gene is TRBV9, the J gene TRBJ2-5, with TRBD2 matching 11 bases. The ends lost 3 bases at V and 1 base at J; junction bases unmatched: 5. CDR3 length: 16 residues. The germline V gene has CDR1 SGDLS and CDR2 YYNGEE. This chain's CDR3 is CASSAETSGSQETQYF. The CDR3 DNA reads as TGTGCCAGCAGCGCAGAAACTAGCGGGAGCCAAGAGACCCAGTACTTC.

The chain has TRBV28 and TRBJ2-7, with 8 positions matching TRBD2. This CDR3 has 15 residues. The germline V gene encodes CDR1 MDHEN and CDR2 SYDVKM. J was trimmed by 2 bases and V by 4 bases; bases with no gene match: 7. The CDR3 here is CASSSPAGATYEQYF. The CDR3 nucleotides are TGTGCCAGCAGTTCCCCAGCGGGAGCCACCTACGAGCAGTACTTC.

In this sample, this clonotype turned up a few times. This chain joins TRBV10-3 and TRBJ2-7; a weak D match, TRBD1 (6 bases). The CDR3 runs to 12 residues. V lost 6 bases and J lost 5, with 11 bases in between. CDR1 and CDR2 from the germline V gene are ENHRY and SYGVKD. CDR3 amino acids: CAISHQGNEQYF. In nucleotides, the CDR3 is TGTGCCATCAGCCATCAGGGGAACGAGCAGTACTTC.

This clonotype was picked up a small number of times. The rearrangement joins TRBV3-1 to TRBJ2-1; D is unresolved. V was trimmed by 5 bases and J by 4 bases, leaving 12 bases between them. The CDR3 has 14 amino acids. The germline CDR1 and CDR2 sequences are LGHDT and YNNKEL (reference sequence). In DNA form, the CDR3 reads TGTGCCAGCAGCAAACGGCCCTCGTACAATGAGCAGTTCTTC. This gives the protein CASSKRPSYNEQFF.

This clonotype has more than one count but fewer than ten. The CDR3 DNA reads as TGTGCCAGCAGCTGGGACAGCGGATTTGGCCCCCTCCACTTT. As protein: CASSWDSGFGPLHF. The rearrangement links TRBV7-2 to TRBJ1-6; 7 nucleotides match TRBD1. CDR1 is SGHTA and CDR2 is FQGNSA in the germline V gene. V gave up 4 bases and J gave up 13 bases; unmatched junction bases: 10. The CDR3 length is 14 residues.

The chain recombines TRBV7-9 with TRBJ2-5, with D maybe TRBD2 (6 bases). V gave up 5 bases and J gave up 4 bases, with 14 bases separating them. Germline loops: CDR1 SEHNR, CDR2 FQNEAQ (reference sequence). The CDR3 is 14 amino acids. CDR3 sequence: CASSPVLGGETQYF. CDR3 nucleotides: TGTGCCAGCAGCCCCGTTTTGGGGGGAGAGACCCAGTACTTC.

The chain employs TRBV7-9 and TRBJ1-2, with D tentatively TRBD1 (6 bases). The CDR3 has 15 residues. CDR1 is SEHNR, CDR2 FQNEAQ, per germline (reference sequence). The V gene lost 5 bases and the J gene lost 5 bases, with 18 bases spanning the gap. DNA for the CDR3: TGTGCCAGCAGCACCCTGGACAGATCTTTATATGGCTACACCTTC. Its protein is CASSTLDRSLYGYTF.

The chain recombines TRBV12-3 or TRBV12-4 with TRBJ1-1; 7 positions agree with TRBD1. V lost 7 bases to trimming and J lost 1 base; unmatched junction nucleotides: 6. This CDR3 region has 14 residues. The CDR3 region is CASTEGQRNTEAFF. The CDR3 DNA follows: TGTGCCAGCACCGAGGGACAGAGGAACACTGAAGCTTTCTTT.

The chain combines TRBV7-9 with TRBJ2-3; no firm D call. Trimming removed 4 bases at V and 1 base at J, with 18 bases between. Germline V gene lookup returns CDR1 SEHNR and CDR2 FQNEAQ (reference sequence). This CDR3 has 17 residues. The CDR3 protein is CASSSGEAWSGTDTQYF. DNA for the CDR3: TGTGCCAGCAGCTCCGGAGAGGCGTGGTCGGGCACAGATACGCAGTATTTT.

The CDR3 region has the DNA TGCAGCGTTGAAGATCTCCTTGGGGGGAAAAACATTCAGTACTTC. Translating gives CSVEDLLGGKNIQYF. This rearrangement joins TRBV29-1 to TRBJ2-4, with D perhaps matching TRBD2 (6 bases). With 0 bases removed from V and 4 bases from J, the gap between germline ends came to 13 bases. The CDR3 is 15 residues long. The germline CDR1 and CDR2 sequences are SQVTM and ANQGSEA. Full variable domain (rest looked up from reference TRBV29-1 and TRBJ2-4): SAVISQKPSRDICQRGTSLTIQCQVDSQVTMMFWYRQQPGQSLTLIATANQGSEATYESGFVIDKFPISRPNLTFSTLTVSNMSPEDSSIYLCSVEDLLGGKNIQYFGAGTRLSVL.

A few counts support this clonotype. V gene TRBV2 combines with J gene TRBJ2-6, with 9 bases aligning to TRBD2. CDR3 size: 16 residues. Germline V gene data show CDR1 as SNHLY and CDR2 as FYNNEI. V shed 2 bases and J 2 bases; nucleotides not matched to a gene: 1. CDR3 protein: CASSELAGAGANVLTF. The CDR3 nucleotides read TGTGCCAGCAGTGAATTAGCGGGGGCTGGGGCCAACGTCCTGACTTTC. The full variable domain, with the rest looked up from reference TRBV2 and TRBJ2-6, is EPEVTQTPSHQVTQMGQEVILRCVPISNHLYFYWYRQILGQKVEFLVSFYNNEISEKSEIFDDQFSVERPDGSNFTLKIRSTKLEDSAMYFCASSELAGAGANVLTFGAGSRLTVL.

This sequence joins TRBV28 and TRBJ1-2; D gene uncertain. Trimming left V 6 bases short and J 8 bases short, with 16 bases between. Germline V gives CDR1 MDHEN, CDR2 SYDVKM. The CDR3 extends over 13 amino acids. Here the CDR3 reads CASSLNPSLGYTF. The CDR3 DNA reads as TGTGCCAGCAGCCTGAACCCCTCATTGGGCTACACCTTC.

The chain recombines TRBV5-1 with TRBJ2-5, with TRBD1 identical over 7 bases. Gene TRBJ2-7 matches the end of the DNA better, so the J call may be wrong. Germline V gene sequence: CDR1 SGHRS, CDR2 YFSETQ. There are 14 residues in the CDR3. The CDR3 loop is CASSFTGVSYEQYF. CDR3 DNA: TGCGCCAGCAGCTTTACAGGGGTCTCCTACGAGCAGTACTTC.

This clonotype was seen only a few times. This chain uses TRBV7-9 with TRBJ1-2; D is undetermined. The CDR3 is made up of 15 amino acids. Trimming left V 5 bases short and J 5 bases short, with 18 bases between. CDR1 is SEHNR, CDR2 FQNEAQ, per germline (reference sequence). The CDR3 loop is CASSHLEGLLYGYTF. CDR3 DNA: TGTGCCAGCAGCCACCTCGAAGGACTGCTATATGGCTACACCTTC.

V usage is TRBV7-3 and J usage is TRBJ1-5, with D tentatively TRBD1 (6 bases). The CDR3 totals 15 residues. Germline V CDR1 and CDR2: SGHTA, FQGTGA. V was cut by 5 bases and J by 4 bases, with 15 bases left in between. CDR3 sequence (DNA): TGTGCCAGCAGCCCAACAGGACAGCCGAATCAGCCCCAGCATTTT. Protein sequence: CASSPTGQPNQPQHF.

The DNA for the CDR3 is TGTGCCAGCAGATCGACTGACGGGGGCGGGGAGACCCAGTACTTC. This encodes CASRSTDGGGETQYF. The J gene is TRBJ2-5, the V gene TRBV6-2 or TRBV6-3, with D perhaps assigned TRBD1 or TRBD2 (6 bases each). The CDR3 is 15 residues long. V was shortened by 6 bases and J by 5 bases, with 19 bases between the two germline ends. From germline, CDR1 is MNHEY and CDR2 SVGEGT.

The CDR3 reads CASSLGLAGDYQETQYF. The CDR3 DNA sequence: TGCGCCAGCAGCTTGGGGCTAGCGGGGGATTACCAAGAGACCCAGTACTTC. The chain uses TRBV5-1 and TRBJ2-5, with 10 bases lining up with TRBD2. The CDR3 contains 17 residues. The J segment lost 0 bases and the V segment lost 0 bases, leaving 5 bases of the junction unmatched. The V gene's germline CDR1 is SGHRS and CDR2 YFSETQ. Using reference TRBV5-1 and TRBJ2-5 for the parts outside the CDR3, the full variable domain is KAGVTQTPRYLIKTRGQQVTLSCSPISGHRSVSWYQQTPGQGLQFLFEYFSETQRNKGNFPGRFSGRQFSNSRSEMNVSTLELGDSALYLCASSLGLAGDYQETQYFGPGTRLLVL.

J is TRBJ2-4 and V is TRBV5-1; D assignment may be TRBD1 or TRBD2 (5 bases each). Germline loops: CDR1 SGHRS, CDR2 YFSETQ. This CDR3 is 16 amino acids long. Trimming cost V 0 bases and J 8 bases, with 18 bases left between them. CDR3 residues: CASSLEGLWGRDIQYF. The CDR3 nucleotides are TGCGCCAGCAGCTTGGAGGGGTTGTGGGGGAGAGACATTCAGTACTTC.

The genes are TRBV7-2 and TRBJ1-4; 8 positions agree with TRBD1. Trimming took 5 bases from V and 4 from J; bases not matched to a gene: 9. The germline gives CDR1 SGHTA, CDR2 FQGNSA. The CDR3 totals 16 residues. Written as DNA, the CDR3 is TGTGCCAGCAGCCATTCTTGGACAGGGATTAATGAAAAACTGTTTTTT. This sequence encodes CASSHSWTGINEKLFF.

The chain carries TRBV28 and TRBJ1-2, with D maybe TRBD1 (5 bases). Trimming shortened V by 6 bases and J by 5 bases, and 19 bases separated the two germline ends. This CDR3 region has 15 residues. CDR1 and CDR2 (germline): MDHEN, SYDVKM. CDR3 sequence reads: CASSRSIQEAYGYTF. The CDR3 nucleotides read TGTGCCAGCAGCCGGTCAATACAGGAAGCTTATGGCTACACCTTC.

V gene TRBV6-5 combines with J gene TRBJ2-1, with 8 bases lining up with TRBD2. There are 16 residues in the CDR3. The V gene end was trimmed by 4 bases and the J gene end by 8 bases; junction bases not matched to a gene: 13. Germline CDR1 is MNHEY and CDR2 is SVGAGI. For the CDR3, the DNA is TGTGCCAGCAGTTGGGACATGGGGACTAGTCTCGATGAGCAGTTCTTC. It translates to CASSWDMGTSLDEQFF.

This chain links TRBV4-3 with TRBJ1-3, with 7 positions matching TRBD1. V shed 4 bases and J 4 bases; nucleotides not matched to a gene: 7. The CDR3 extends over 15 amino acids. CDR1 and CDR2 (germline): LGHNA, YSLEER. The CDR3 DNA reads TGCGCCAGCAGCCGCACCCAGGGACAGGGAAACACCATATATTTT. Its translation: CASSRTQGQGNTIYF.

This clonotype appeared a few times. This chain connects TRBV20-1 to TRBJ2-7; D remains ambiguous. Germline V CDR1 and CDR2: DFQATT, SNEGSKA (reference sequence). The V end lost 6 bases, the J end lost 2 bases, and 17 bases lay between the germline ends. This CDR3 region has 14 residues. The CDR3 sequence is CSALDPARTYEQYF. CDR3 bases: TGCAGTGCCTTAGATCCGGCTCGAACCTACGAGCAGTACTTC.

The rearrangement links TRBV12-3 or TRBV12-4 to TRBJ1-2; 7 positions match TRBD1. V lost 2 bases, J lost 6 bases, and 9 bases stayed unmatched. The CDR3 runs to 15 residues. The CDR3 loop is CASSLSRQGGNGYTF. The CDR3 coding sequence is TGTGCCAGCAGTTTATCTCGCCAGGGGGGAAATGGCTACACCTTC.

About this clonotype: A read error may account for a junction end that differs from germline. V usage is TRBV27 and J usage is TRBJ1-2; 9 nucleotides align to TRBD1. CDR1 and CDR2 from the germline V gene are MNHEY and SMNVEV (reference sequence). The CDR3 has 16 amino acids. Here the CDR3 reads CACSVLTGTGRGGYTF. The CDR3 DNA follows: TGTGCCTGCAGCGTCCTTACCGGGACAGGGCGGGGTGGCTACACCTTC.

J is TRBJ2-5 and V is TRBV5-1, with D unresolved. In germline, CDR1 is SGHRS, CDR2 YFSETQ. The CDR3 length is 15 residues. The V gene lost 0 bases and the J gene lost 0 bases, with 9 bases spanning the gap. This CDR3 reads CASSLGPSYQETQYF. The DNA of the CDR3 is TGCGCCAGCAGCTTGGGACCCTCGTACCAAGAGACCCAGTACTTC.

This clonotype has more than one count but fewer than ten. This chain connects TRBV2 to TRBJ2-7; D possibly uses TRBD1 or TRBD2 (6 bases each). The CDR3 sequence is 15 residues long. Germline assignment: CDR1 SNHLY and CDR2 FYNNEI. Trimming removed 4 bases from V and 6 bases from J, with 19 bases in between. The CDR3 spells CASSGEGGGLGEQYF. In DNA form, the CDR3 reads TGTGCCAGCAGTGGGGAAGGGGGAGGACTCGGCGAGCAGTACTTC.

The rearrangement uses TRBV29-1 and TRBJ1-4; D is perhaps TRBD1 (6 bases). The V end lost 2 bases, the J end lost 8 bases, and 12 bases lay between the germline ends. The CDR3 is 13 residues long. Germline V CDR1 and CDR2: SQVTM, ANQGSEA. The CDR3 sequence is CSVETGIREKLFF. CDR3 in DNA: TGCAGCGTTGAAACAGGGATTAGGGAAAAACTGTTTTTT.

The V call is TRBV4-1, the J call TRBJ1-4, with 7 positions matching TRBD1. The V gene's germline CDR1 is MGHRA and CDR2 YSYEKL. Germline trimming cut 0 bases from V and 8 bases from J; bases unmatched to any gene: 9. The CDR3 is 16 amino acids. DNA of the CDR3: TGCGCCAGCAGCCAAGATACCGACAGGGTAGGGGAAAAACTGTTTTTT. Translated: CASSQDTDRVGEKLFF.

This clonotype appeared a few times. CDR3 nucleotides: TGTGCCAGCAGTCCCCCTAATTACGACAGTTCTAACTATGGCTACACCTTC. It encodes CASSPPNYDSSNYGYTF. This chain uses TRBV12-3 or TRBV12-4 with TRBJ1-2, with D possibly TRBD1 on 5 matching bases. CDR3 length: 17 amino acids. Trimming pared 5 bases from V and 0 bases from J, leaving 19 bases between.

This sequence joins TRBV12-3 or TRBV12-4 and TRBJ2-5; 9 nucleotides agree with TRBD1. The CDR3 has 14 residues. V was pared by 6 bases and J by 5 bases, with 7 bases of the junction left unmatched. The CDR3 spells CASSPGTGYETQYF. In DNA, the CDR3 is TGTGCCAGCAGCCCTGGGACAGGGTATGAGACCCAGTACTTC.